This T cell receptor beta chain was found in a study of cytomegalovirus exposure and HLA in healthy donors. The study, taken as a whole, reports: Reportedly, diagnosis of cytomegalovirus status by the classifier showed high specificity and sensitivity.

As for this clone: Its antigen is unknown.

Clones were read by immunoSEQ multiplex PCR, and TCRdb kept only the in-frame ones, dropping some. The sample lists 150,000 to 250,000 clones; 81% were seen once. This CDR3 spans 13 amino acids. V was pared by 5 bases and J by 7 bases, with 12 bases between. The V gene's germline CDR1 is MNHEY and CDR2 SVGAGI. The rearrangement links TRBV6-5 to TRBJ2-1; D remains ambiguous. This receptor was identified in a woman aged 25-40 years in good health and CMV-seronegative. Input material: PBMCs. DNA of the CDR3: TGTGCCAGCAGTACCGGGTTTGGGAATGAGCAGTTCTTC. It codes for CASSTGFGNEQFF.